Listed here are 28 T cell receptor beta chains from one sample, sequenced in a study of regulatory T cells in long-lasting Graves disease. Library construction for TCR beta used iRepertoire HTBI primers and Arm-PCR of CDR3 regions. TCRdb reprocessed the multiplex PCR reads with MiXCR, giving one entry per CDR3 protein. The profile shows about 400,000 distinct CDR3 sequences, around 20% of them singletons. Time point meaning: persistent/refractory GD, antithyroid drugs over 5 years with positive TRAb. Making the TCR library involved RNA that had been extracted from PBMCs. This sample comprised peripheral blood mononuclear cells (PBMCs), obtained when the disease was refractory, from a patient treated with antithyroid drugs. These receptors all stem from a female donor with Graves disease.

As to this clonotype: This may arise from a read error, as a much more abundant clone is one base away. V gene TRBV12-3 or TRBV12-4 combines with J gene TRBJ1-4, with D unclear. The length of the CDR3 is 13 residues. V was trimmed by 11 bases and J by 7 bases, leaving 17 bases between them. The CDR3 DNA is TGTGCCGGCACTGGTGGAAGAAGTGAAAAACTGTTTTTT. Encoded protein: CAGTGGRSEKLFF.

In this sample, this clonotype turned up many times. This chain connects TRBV28 to TRBJ2-6; TRBD1 matches at 9 bases. CDR3 length: 19 amino acids. The V segment lost 2 bases and the J segment 1 base; nucleotides outside the gene matches: 9. Germline V CDR1 and CDR2: MDHEN, SYDVKM. This CDR3 reads CASSLVTGTGSSGANVLTF. The CDR3 DNA is TGTGCCAGCAGTTTAGTCACCGGGACAGGGTCGTCTGGGGCCAACGTCCTGACTTTC.

The sample holds many counts of this clonotype. The chain combines TRBV28 with TRBJ1-2; D unresolved. The germline V and J ends were trimmed by 6 bases and 6 bases, with 26 bases remaining between them. Germline V CDR1 and CDR2: MDHEN, SYDVKM. The CDR3 loop spans 17 amino acids. The CDR3 protein is CASRSGDGNTLSNGYTF. In nucleotides, the CDR3 is TGTGCCAGCAGATCCGGTGATGGGAACACCCTATCAAATGGCTACACCTTC.

This clonotype was found a few times. The chain joins TRBV2 to TRBJ2-3; 7 bases are a match to TRBD2. This CDR3 is built from 14 residues. The germline gives CDR1 SNHLY, CDR2 FYNNEI. V was pared by 7 bases and J by 4 bases, with 8 bases of the junction left unmatched. In nucleotides, the CDR3 is TGTGCCAGCAAGATGAGCGGGATCCCAGATACGCAGTATTTT. Residues: CASKMSGIPDTQYF.

This clonotype has ten or more counts. V gene TRBV12-3 or TRBV12-4 combines with J gene TRBJ1-1; 9 bases are a match to TRBD1. The CDR3 spans 14 residues. J was trimmed by 5 bases and V by 1 base; bases with no gene match: 2. In nucleotides, the CDR3 is TGTGCCAGCAGTTTAGACAGGGGGCGAACTGAAGCTTTCTTT. It is translated as CASSLDRGRTEAFF.

This clonotype was found many times. The chain carries TRBV12-3 or TRBV12-4 and TRBJ1-6; D unclear. This CDR3 is built from 15 residues. The V and J ends lost 3 bases and 1 base respectively, with 7 bases between them. CDR3 protein: CASSLGGSYNSPLHF. The CDR3 DNA follows: TGTGCCAGCAGTTTGGGAGGGTCCTATAATTCACCCCTCCACTTT.

This clonotype has a handful of counts. V and J are TRBV4-3 and TRBJ2-5, with TRBD2 matching 11 bases. J gave up 5 bases and V 3 bases, and 2 bases lay outside the gene matches. Germline assignment: CDR1 LGHNA and CDR2 YSLEER. CDR3 length: 14 amino acids. Here the CDR3 reads CASSHGLAGETQYF. The CDR3 DNA follows: TGCGCCAGCAGCCACGGACTAGCGGGTGAGACCCAGTACTTC.

The sample holds many counts of this clonotype. In DNA form, the CDR3 reads TGTGCCAGCAGCCGAACAGGGGGGACCACCGGGGAGCTGTTTTTT. This gives the protein CASSRTGGTTGELFF. The chain employs TRBV12-3 or TRBV12-4 and TRBJ2-2; 8 nucleotides align to TRBD1. Germline trimming cut 6 bases from V and 4 bases from J; bases unmatched to any gene: 7. The CDR3 is made up of 15 amino acids.

This clonotype occurred a few times. The chain links TRBV30 to TRBJ1-6; 7 nucleotides agree with TRBD1. The length of the CDR3 is 13 residues. Per the germline V gene, CDR1 is GTSNPN and CDR2 is SVGIG (reference sequence). J was trimmed by 10 bases and V by 5 bases; bases with no gene match: 8. As DNA, the CDR3 is TGTGCCTGGGGTAAGGGGGCTACATCACCCCTCCACTTT. It specifies CAWGKGATSPLHF.

Many counts were recorded for this clonotype. The chain has TRBV29-1 and TRBJ2-5; unclear D gene. Germline assignment: CDR1 SQVTM and CDR2 ANQGSEA. Between the trimmed V and J ends, which lost 5 bases and 4 bases, there was a span of 14 bases. This CDR3 contains 13 residues. In nucleotides, the CDR3 is TGCAGCGTTTCTGCCTCGGAAGGAGAGACCCAGTACTTC. It yields the protein CSVSASEGETQYF.

The CDR3 loop reads CSARRQANTGELFF. The CDR3, as DNA: TGCAGTGCTAGACGTCAGGCGAACACCGGGGAGCTGTTTTTT. V gene TRBV20-1 combines with J gene TRBJ2-2, with unresolved D. Germline CDR1 is DFQATT and CDR2 is SNEGSKA (reference sequence). Trimming removed 2 bases at V and 0 bases at J, with 7 bases between. There are 14 residues in the CDR3.

This clonotype has only a few counts. V gene TRBV29-1 combines with J gene TRBJ2-7, with D possibly TRBD2 on 7 matching bases. With 7 bases removed from V and 0 bases from J, the gap between germline ends came to 13 bases. The CDR3 loop spans 13 amino acids. The germline CDR1 and CDR2 sequences are SQVTM and ANQGSEA. CDR3 residues: CSAMGGHSYEQYF. In nucleotides, the CDR3 is TGCAGCGCCATGGGGGGGCACTCCTACGAGCAGTACTTC.

This clonotype has just a few counts. The chain combines TRBV30 with TRBJ1-1; unclear D gene. Germline V lookup: CDR1 GTSNPN, CDR2 SVGIG (reference sequence). This CDR3 contains 14 residues. Deletions cut 2 bases from V and 1 base from J, with 11 bases between. CDR3: CAWSPYGPNTEAFF. The CDR3 DNA sequence: TGTGCCTGGAGTCCTTATGGTCCGAACACTGAAGCTTTCTTT.

This clonotype was counted ten times or more. The V call is TRBV12-5, the J call TRBJ1-4; a weak D match, TRBD1 (5 bases). The germline CDR1 and CDR2 sequences are LGHNT and FRNRAP. CDR3 length: 20 residues. V lost 3 bases to trimming and J lost 4 bases, with 27 bases between them. The CDR3 loop is CASGFPTLRGPRARNEKLFF. The CDR3, as DNA: TGTGCTAGTGGTTTCCCTACCCTCCGGGGCCCCCGGGCTCGTAATGAAAAACTGTTTTTT.

This clonotype was seen a few times. V and J are TRBV10-3 and TRBJ2-2, with 11 positions matching TRBD2. Germline V CDR1 and CDR2: ENHRY, SYGVKD. V lost 10 bases to trimming and J lost 6 bases; unmatched junction nucleotides: 4. The CDR3 has 13 residues. The CDR3 DNA is TGTGCCACCCGTAGCGGGAGGGCCGGGGAGCTGTTTTTT. Translating gives CATRSGRAGELFF.

This clonotype was seen a handful of times. The gene calls are TRBV20-1 and TRBJ1-1; D not resolved. The CDR3 runs to 16 residues. Trimming cost V 0 bases and J 5 bases, with 19 bases left between them. From germline, CDR1 is DFQATT and CDR2 SNEGSKA (reference sequence). CDR3 sequence reads: CSARDQTGSGWTEAFF. The CDR3 bases are TGCAGTGCTAGAGATCAAACGGGCTCGGGTTGGACTGAAGCTTTCTTT.

The table lists this clonotype with a few counts. CDR3 coding DNA: TGCAGCGTAAGCCGGGACAATGAAGCTTTCTTT. It is translated as CSVSRDNEAFF. The V and J genes are TRBV29-1 and TRBJ1-1, with D possibly TRBD1 on 6 matching bases. CDR3 length: 11 amino acids. Germline V gives CDR1 SQVTM, CDR2 ANQGSEA. V was trimmed by 6 bases and J by 7 bases, leaving 12 bases between them.

V usage is TRBV5-1 and J usage is TRBJ1-5; D is perhaps TRBD1 (5 bases). V was pared by 0 bases and J by 2 bases, with 9 bases between. CDR3 length: 15 residues. Germline V gene lookup returns CDR1 SGHRS and CDR2 YFSETQ. As DNA, the CDR3 is TGCGCCAGCAGCTTGGAGGGGTCACGCAATCAGCCCCAGCATTTT. Translated, it gives CASSLEGSRNQPQHF. The complete variable domain, with remaining parts taken from reference TRBV5-1 and TRBJ1-5, reads KAGVTQTPRYLIKTRGQQVTLSCSPISGHRSVSWYQQTPGQGLQFLFEYFSETQRNKGNFPGRFSGRQFSNSRSEMNVSTLELGDSALYLCASSLEGSRNQPQHFGDGTRLSIL.

This clonotype was counted ten times or more. The V and J genes are TRBV2 and TRBJ1-5; maybe TRBD1 (5 bases). Between the trimmed V and J ends, which lost 2 bases and 5 bases, there was a span of 19 bases. Germline V gives CDR1 SNHLY, CDR2 FYNNEI. This CDR3 comprises 17 residues. DNA of the CDR3: TGTGCCAGCAGTGAACAGGTGGTTGAGGGGTGGGATCAGCCCCAGCATTTT. Residues: CASSEQVVEGWDQPQHF.

This clonotype has ten or more counts. The rearrangement joins TRBV5-1 to TRBJ2-7; 10 nucleotides agree with TRBD2. The CDR3 sequence is 14 residues long. The germline V gene encodes CDR1 SGHRS and CDR2 YFSETQ. Trimming at V came to 0 bases and at J to 5 bases, leaving 2 bases not matched to a gene. CDR3 bases: TGCGCCAGCAGCTTGGCCCTAGCGGGAGACGAGCAGTACTTC. Its translation: CASSLALAGDEQYF.

This clonotype was detected ten times or more. This sequence joins TRBV20-1 and TRBJ1-1; D is ambiguous. This CDR3 is 14 amino acids long. Germline CDR1 and CDR2: DFQATT and SNEGSKA (reference sequence). The ends were cut back, 4 bases at V and 2 bases at J, with 14 bases in the middle. The DNA of the CDR3 is TGCAGTGCTATTCGAATAGGGTACAACACTGAAGCTTTCTTT. This gives the protein CSAIRIGYNTEAFF.

V and J are TRBV14 and TRBJ2-5; D uncertain. CDR3 length: 13 residues. Trimming took 2 bases from V and 4 from J, leaving 8 bases between them. Germline V gives CDR1 SGHDN, CDR2 FVKESK. This chain's CDR3 is CASSQQERETQYF. In DNA, the CDR3 is TGTGCCAGCAGCCAACAAGAGCGAGAGACCCAGTACTTC.

The V gene is TRBV6-6, the J gene TRBJ2-1; D possibly matches TRBD1 or TRBD2 (5 bases each). The CDR3 is 12 residues long. The germline gives CDR1 MNHNY, CDR2 SVGAGI (reference sequence). With 0 bases removed from V and 11 bases from J, the gap between germline ends came to 8 bases. The CDR3 here is CASSYSWGKQFF. The CDR3 DNA sequence: TGTGCCAGCAGTTACTCGTGGGGGAAGCAGTTCTTC.

This clonotype was recorded at least ten times. The chain links TRBV12-3 or TRBV12-4 to TRBJ2-4, with D possibly TRBD1 on 5 matching bases. Trimming pared 5 bases from V and 5 bases from J, leaving 16 bases between. The CDR3 runs 15 residues. The CDR3 is CASSPRAPRENIQYF. The CDR3 DNA sequence: TGTGCCAGCAGTCCTCGGGCCCCCAGGGAAAACATTCAGTACTTC.

The V and J genes are TRBV27 and TRBJ2-7; D tentatively reads TRBD1 or TRBD2 (5 bases each). V was cut by 6 bases and J by 0 bases, with 15 bases left in between. Germline V gene sequence: CDR1 MNHEY, CDR2 SMNVEV (reference sequence). The CDR3 runs to 15 residues. The CDR3 sequence: CASSRNGDPSYEQYF. The CDR3 coding sequence is TGTGCCAGCAGCAGGAACGGGGACCCCTCCTACGAGCAGTACTTC.

This clonotype has at least ten counts. The rearrangement uses TRBV6-5 and TRBJ1-4; 9 nucleotides agree with TRBD1. V was clipped by 2 bases and J by 7 bases; unmatched bases: 8. This CDR3 has 16 residues. Germline CDR1 reads MNHEY; CDR2 reads SVGAGI. This CDR3 is CASSYKIQGAREKLFF. DNA of the CDR3: TGTGCCAGCAGTTACAAAATACAGGGGGCCCGTGAAAAACTGTTTTTT.

The sample holds many counts of this clonotype. The rearrangement joins TRBV12-3 or TRBV12-4 to TRBJ1-1; D is unclear. Trimming stripped 3 bases from V and 1 base from J, with 9 bases between. There are 14 residues in the CDR3. DNA of the CDR3: TGTGCCAGCAGTTTCAGCGGAGGGAACACTGAAGCTTTCTTT. It yields the protein CASSFSGGNTEAFF.

This clonotype was seen at least ten times. J is TRBJ1-1 and V is TRBV2; D may be TRBD1 (5 bases). The CDR3 sequence is 15 residues long. V lost 1 base and J lost 1, with 10 bases in between. CDR1 and CDR2 (germline): SNHLY, FYNNEI. This CDR3 is CASSEGTRGNTEAFF. The CDR3 coding sequence is TGTGCCAGCAGTGAAGGGACGAGGGGGAACACTGAAGCTTTCTTT.